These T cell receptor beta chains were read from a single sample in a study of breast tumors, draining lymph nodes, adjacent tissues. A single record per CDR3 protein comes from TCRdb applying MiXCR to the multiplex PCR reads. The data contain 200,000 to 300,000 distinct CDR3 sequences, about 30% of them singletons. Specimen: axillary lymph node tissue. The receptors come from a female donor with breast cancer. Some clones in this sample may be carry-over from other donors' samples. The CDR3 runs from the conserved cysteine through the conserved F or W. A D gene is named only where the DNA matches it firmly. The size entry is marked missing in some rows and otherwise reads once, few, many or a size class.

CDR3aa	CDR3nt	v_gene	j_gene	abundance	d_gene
CSVGRGGGSYNEPQHF	TGCAGCGTTGGGCGGGGAGGGGGCAGTTACAATGAGCCCCAGCATTTT	TRBV29-1	TRBJ1-5	-	TRBD1
CSVKEMGGYTF	TGCAGCGTTAAGGAGATGGGGGGCTACACCTTC	TRBV29-1	TRBJ1-2	-	-
CAWSVGRDYGYTF	TGTGCCTGGAGTGTAGGGAGAGACTATGGCTACACCTTC	TRBV30	TRBJ1-2	many	-
CAIGLTAIDRQYF	TGTGCCATCGGTTTGACGGCGATCGATAGGCAGTATTTT	TRBV10-3	TRBJ2-3	-	-
CAWSVYGRSGNTIYF	TGTGCCTGGAGTGTATACGGCCGCTCTGGAAACACCATATATTTT	TRBV30	TRBJ1-3	-	-
CASAILVYEQYF	TGTGCCAGCGCCATACTTGTCTACGAGCAGTACTTC	TRBV12-3/TRBV12-4	TRBJ2-7	many	-
CASNLGGFGAKNIQYF	TGTGCCAGCAACCTAGGGGGGTTCGGAGCCAAAAACATTCAGTACTTC	TRBV7-3	TRBJ2-4	-	-
CASTFIRDSYLSGANVLTF	TGTGCCAGCACCTTCATTAGGGACAGCTACCTCTCTGGGGCCAACGTCCTGACTTTC	TRBV11-3	TRBJ2-6	many	TRBD1
CASSPTFYGNTIYF	TGTGCCAGCAGCCCCACGTTCTATGGAAACACCATATATTTT	TRBV9	TRBJ1-3	many	-
CASSQRGEQYF	TGTGCCAGCAGCCAGCGGGGCGAGCAGTACTTC	TRBV6-5	TRBJ2-7	many	TRBD2
CASSLLVRETQYF	TGTGCCAGCAGCCTCCTTGTTCGGGAGACCCAGTACTTC	TRBV7-2	TRBJ2-5	many	-
CASSLVGYSYNEQFF	TGTGCCAGCAGCTTGGTGGGCTACTCCTACAATGAGCAGTTCTTC	TRBV5-4	TRBJ2-1	many	-
CASSQDLGGSQPQHF	TGCGCCAGCAGCCAAGATCTTGGGGGGAGTCAGCCCCAGCATTTT	TRBV4-3	TRBJ1-5	many	-
CASSSGLQSSYNEQFF	TGTGCCAGCAGCTCGGGACTTCAAAGCTCCTACAATGAGCAGTTCTTC	TRBV13	TRBJ2-1	many	-
CSARLQGRGTTEAFF	TGCAGTGCTCGACTACAGGGTAGGGGGACCACTGAAGCTTTCTTT	TRBV20-1	TRBJ1-1	-	-
CASSGLGTTRNEQFF	TGTGCCAGCAGTGGGTTAGGGACTACCAGAAATGAGCAGTTCTTC	TRBV2	TRBJ2-1	many	TRBD2
CSASASGVYEQYF	TGCAGTGCTAGCGCTAGCGGGGTCTACGAGCAGTACTTC	TRBV20-1	TRBJ2-7	many	TRBD2
CASSLGTIYGYTF	TGTGCCAGCAGCCTCGGGACCATATATGGCTACACCTTC	TRBV7-2	TRBJ1-2	-	-
CASSQLAASTDTQYF	TGTGCCAGCAGTCAACTAGCTGCAAGCACAGATACGCAGTATTTT	TRBV6-1	TRBJ2-3	few	-
CASSRGAGPQETQYF	TGTGCCAGCAGCCGGGGGGCAGGGCCCCAAGAGACCCAGTACTTC	TRBV7-9	TRBJ2-5	many	-
CASSGGRPLYEQFF	TGTGCCAGCAGTGGCGGGAGGCCTCTCTATGAGCAGTTCTTC	TRBV25-1	TRBJ2-1	many	TRBD2
CRGGLAGTGEQFF	TGCAGGGGAGGACTAGCGGGGACGGGGGAGCAGTTCTTC	TRBV20-1	TRBJ2-1	many	TRBD2
CASSRRGETQYF	TGTGCCAGTAGTAGGCGGGGAGAGACCCAGTACTTC	TRBV19	TRBJ2-5	many	-
CALSGGYNEQFF	TGTGCCTTAAGTGGGGGCTACAATGAGCAGTTCTTC	TRBV7-9	TRBJ2-1	many	-
CASSLGRGGMSGANVLTF	TGTGCCAGCAGCTTAGGGCGAGGCGGTATGTCTGGGGCCAACGTCCTGACTTTC	TRBV7-2	TRBJ2-6	-	-
CASSTSDRGFYTF	TGTGCCAGCAGTACCTCCGACAGGGGGTTCTACACCTTC	TRBV3-1	TRBJ1-2	few	TRBD1
CASSPTPGISTDTQYF	TGTGCCAGCTCCCCGACCCCCGGGATTAGCACAGATACGCAGTATTTT	TRBV18	TRBJ2-3	-	-
CSASPLTSGSVGELFF	TGCAGTGCTAGCCCCCTTACTAGCGGGAGCGTCGGGGAGCTGTTTTTT	TRBV20-1	TRBJ2-2	many	TRBD2
CASSVTSGGTTDTQYF	TGTGCCAGCAGTGTGACTAGCGGGGGGACTACAGATACGCAGTATTTT	TRBV12-3/TRBV12-4	TRBJ2-3	-	TRBD2
CASSLPVTGEYPWEQYF	TGCGCCAGCAGCCTCCCGGTCACCGGGGAATACCCCTGGGAGCAGTACTTC	TRBV5-1	TRBJ2-7	many	-
CASSPTNSPLHF	TGTGCCAGCTCACCAACGAATTCACCCCTCCACTTT	TRBV18	TRBJ1-6	many	-
CASSQDRQGGSDTQYF	TGTGCCAGCAGCCAAGACAGGCAGGGAGGTTCAGATACGCAGTATTTT	TRBV3-1	TRBJ2-3	few	-
CASGTTSYNEQFF	TGTGCTAGTGGGACAACATCGTACAATGAGCAGTTCTTC	TRBV12-5	TRBJ2-1	few	-
CASSPGQSRETQYF	TGTGCCAGCTCACCGGGGCAGTCTCGGGAGACCCAGTACTTC	TRBV18	TRBJ2-5	-	-
CASSLEVARGWRETQYF	TGTGCCAGCAGCTTGGAGGTTGCCCGGGGATGGCGCGAGACCCAGTACTTC	TRBV5-6	TRBJ2-5	many	-
CASRTGLALSSGANVLTF	TGTGCCAGCAGGACTGGACTAGCGCTAAGCTCTGGGGCCAACGTCCTGACTTTC	TRBV6-6	TRBJ2-6	many	TRBD2
CASSEGTGGAWVDEQFF	TGTGCCAGCAGCGAGGGGACAGGGGGCGCGTGGGTTGATGAGCAGTTCTTC	TRBV7-9	TRBJ2-1	many	TRBD1
CASLTGDTGELFF	TGCGCCAGCCTGACCGGAGACACCGGGGAGCTGTTTTTT	TRBV10-2	TRBJ2-2	many	-
CSAETSGGADTQYF	TGCAGCGCCGAGACTAGCGGGGGCGCAGATACGCAGTATTTT	TRBV29-1	TRBJ2-3	-	TRBD2
CASSSAGAADTQYF	TGTGCCAGCAGCTCGGCGGGAGCTGCAGATACGCAGTATTTT	TRBV7-6	TRBJ2-3	many	TRBD2
CSARVAGGSGANALTF	TGCAGTGCTAGAGTAGCGGGAGGCTCAGGGGCCAACGCTCTGACTTTC	TRBV20-1	TRBJ2-6	-	TRBD2
CSVKDRGPGGEQYF	TGCAGTGTAAAGGACAGGGGCCCAGGGGGGGAGCAGTACTTC	TRBV20-1	TRBJ2-7	many	TRBD1
CASSLDGVSAPLHF	TGTGCCAGCAGCTTGGACGGGGTGTCGGCACCCCTCCACTTT	TRBV7-2	TRBJ1-6	many	-
CASSRQGGGQPQHF	TGTGCCAGCAGTCGACAGGGAGGGGGTCAGCCCCAGCATTTT	TRBV2	TRBJ1-5	many	TRBD1
CASGGQGVGNSPLHF	TGTGCCAGCGGTGGACAGGGCGTGGGTAATTCACCCCTCCACTTC	TRBV2	TRBJ1-6	-	TRBD1
CASSHIRSGSSYNEQFF	TGTGCCAGCAGCCATATCAGGAGCGGGAGCTCCTACAATGAGCAGTTCTTC	TRBV14	TRBJ2-1	few	TRBD2
CATSDHGGGSYEQYF	TGTGCCACCAGTGATCATGGAGGTGGATCCTACGAGCAGTACTTC	TRBV24-1	TRBJ2-7	many	-
CASSPLRGFEQYF	TGTGCCAGCAGCCCGCTGAGGGGATTCGAGCAGTACTTC	TRBV11-1	TRBJ2-7	many	-
CASSTAGSTEAFF	TGTGCCAGCAGCACAGCGGGGAGTACTGAAGCTTTCTTT	TRBV11-2	TRBJ1-1	-	-
CASSLYGLRDTDTQYF	TGTGCCAGCAGCTTGTATGGGTTGAGGGACACAGATACGCAGTATTTT	TRBV5-4	TRBJ2-3	many	-
CASSLLGSTGELFF	TGTGCCAGCAGCTTACTCGGGAGTACCGGGGAGCTGTTTTTT	TRBV7-9	TRBJ2-2	many	-